These 20 T cell receptor beta chains originate from one sample sequenced in a study of early T cells in non-severe SARS-CoV-2 infection. TCRdb processed the 5' RACE reads anew with MiXCR; each CDR3 protein has one entry. This sample carries tens of thousands of distinct CDR3 sequences, roughly 14% of them seen once, and the ten largest clones take more than 3.5%. The sample comprised whole blood. These receptors came from an adult who was a healthcare worker with PCR-confirmed SARS-CoV-2 infection or an uninfected control (not recorded which).

V usage is TRBV29-1 and J usage is TRBJ2-5, with D possibly matching TRBD1 (6 bases). Deletions cut 7 bases from V and 2 bases from J, with 14 bases between. CDR1 SQVTM and CDR2 ANQGSEA come from the germline V gene. This CDR3 has 13 amino acids. The CDR3 DNA is TGCAGCGCACCGGGACATTCTCAAGAGACCCAGTACTTC. It yields the protein CSAPGHSQETQYF.

This clonotype was seen many times. The chain links TRBV5-1 to TRBJ1-1; 9 bases line up with TRBD1. Germline trimming cut 4 bases from V and 4 bases from J; bases unmatched to any gene: 5. Germline V gives CDR1 SGHRS, CDR2 YFSETQ. The CDR3 consists of 14 residues. The DNA for the CDR3 is TGCGCCAGCAGCACCGGACAGGGGAGCACTGAAGCTTTCTTT. It specifies CASSTGQGSTEAFF.

V usage is TRBV20-1 and J usage is TRBJ2-1; TRBD1 matches 7 bases. V shed 6 bases, J shed 3 bases, and the junction held 8 bases outside the gene matches. Looked up from germline, CDR1 is DFQATT and CDR2 is SNEGSKA (reference sequence). This CDR3 has 14 residues. CDR3 bases: TGCAGTGCAACGCCGGGACAGATCTACAATGAGCAGTTCTTC. It translates to CSATPGQIYNEQFF.

This clonotype was counted between two and nine times. The chain links TRBV18 to TRBJ2-1; D uncertain. Looked up from germline, CDR1 is KGHSH and CDR2 is LQKENI. V lost 3 bases and J 6 bases, leaving 18 bases between the germline ends. The CDR3 extends over 16 amino acids. The CDR3, as DNA: TGTGCCAGCTCACCTCCATGGGCAACGGAGATCAATGAGCAGTTCTTC. It is translated as CASSPPWATEINEQFF.

In this sample, this clonotype turned up a few times. The chain combines TRBV29-1 with TRBJ2-5, with TRBD2 as a possible D gene (7 bases). V lost 5 bases, J lost 1 base, and 14 bases lay in between. This CDR3 comprises 14 residues. From germline, CDR1 is SQVTM and CDR2 ANQGSEA. CDR3 sequence reads: CSVLIGGPQETQYF. CDR3 nucleotides: TGCAGCGTTCTGATCGGGGGGCCCCAAGAGACCCAGTACTTC.

The chain carries TRBV18 and TRBJ1-1; no clear D gene. The germline CDR1 and CDR2 sequences are KGHSH and LQKENI. Trimming took 3 bases from V and 4 from J, leaving 9 bases between them. The CDR3 has 13 amino acids. The CDR3: CASSPGWGTEAFF. In DNA form, the CDR3 reads TGTGCCAGCTCACCGGGGTGGGGCACTGAAGCTTTCTTT.

The chain uses TRBV5-1 and TRBJ2-5, with 7 bases fitting TRBD2. Losses at the gene ends were 1 base for V and 2 bases for J; bases not matched to a gene: 11. The CDR3 covers 17 residues. The V gene's germline CDR1 is SGHRS and CDR2 YFSETQ. CDR3 in amino acids: CASSLMFGGSNQETQYF. In nucleotides, the CDR3 is TGCGCCAGCAGCTTGATGTTCGGGGGGAGCAATCAAGAGACCCAGTACTTC.

This clonotype has ten or more counts. This chain joins TRBV20-1 and TRBJ2-7, with unresolved D. Deletions cut 3 bases from V and 4 bases from J, with 7 bases between. The CDR3 is 11 residues long. Germline V lookup: CDR1 DFQATT, CDR2 SNEGSKA (reference sequence). The CDR3 reads CSARGGYEQYF. Here the CDR3 DNA reads TGCAGTGCTAGGGGTGGTTACGAGCAGTACTTC.

The sample holds many counts of this clonotype. The chain links TRBV27 to TRBJ1-5, with 7 bases identical to TRBD1. V shed 6 bases, J shed 2 bases, and the junction held 10 bases outside the gene matches. The CDR3 sequence is 16 residues long. CDR1 and CDR2 from the germline V gene are MNHEY and SMNVEV (reference sequence). The CDR3 DNA reads as TGTGCCAGCAGCCCTATTCTAGGACAGGGCAATCAGCCCCAGCATTTT. Amino acids: CASSPILGQGNQPQHF.

The sample holds a few counts of this clonotype. The rearrangement joins TRBV7-3 to TRBJ2-2; no clear D gene. Looked up from germline, CDR1 is SGHTA and CDR2 is FQGTGA. V gave up 5 bases and J gave up 0 bases, with 4 bases separating them. The CDR3 has 13 amino acids. The CDR3 region has the DNA TGTGCCAGCAGCAAACCGAACACCGGGGAGCTGTTTTTT. Protein sequence: CASSKPNTGELFF.

This clonotype was picked up many times. The V call is TRBV7-9, the J call TRBJ1-5, with D perhaps matching TRBD1 (5 bases). Germline CDR1 reads SEHNR; CDR2 reads FQNEAQ (reference sequence). V was clipped by 5 bases and J by 6 bases, with 14 bases between them. The CDR3 spans 14 residues. The DNA of the CDR3 is TGTGCCAGCAGCCCCCGGACAACGAGTCAGCCCCAGCATTTT. Residues: CASSPRTTSQPQHF. The full variable domain, completed using reference TRBV7-9 and TRBJ1-5, is DTGVSQNPRHKITKRGQNVTFRCDPISEHNRLYWYRQTLGQGPEFLTYFQNEAQLEKSRLLSDRFSAERPKGSFSTLEIQRTEQGDSAMYLCASSPRTTSQPQHFGDGTRLSIL.

This clonotype was seen ten or more times. The genes are TRBV6-1 and TRBJ1-3; TRBD1 is a possible D gene (5 bases). V gave up 4 bases and J gave up 0 bases, with 19 bases separating them. This CDR3 spans 18 amino acids. In germline, CDR1 is MNHNS, CDR2 SASEGT. The CDR3 is CASSGGDRVPFSGNTIYF. CDR3 bases: TGTGCCAGCAGTGGGGGCGACAGAGTCCCGTTCTCTGGAAACACCATATATTTT.

This clonotype was counted a few times. The chain links TRBV12-3 or TRBV12-4 to TRBJ2-3, with 11 bases lining up with TRBD2. The CDR3 covers 13 residues. V was pared by 7 bases and J by 5 bases, with 2 bases of the junction left unmatched. CDR3 loop: CASTTSGEDTQYF. DNA for the CDR3: TGTGCCAGCACGACTAGCGGGGAAGATACGCAGTATTTT.

This clonotype was picked up a small number of times. The chain employs TRBV12-3 or TRBV12-4 and TRBJ2-7; D is perhaps TRBD2 (6 bases). The CDR3 is 13 residues long. The V gene lost 1 base and the J gene lost 4 bases, with 8 bases spanning the gap. The CDR3 bases are TGTGCCAGCAGTTTAGAGGGAGGTTACGAGCAGTACTTC. Its protein product is CASSLEGGYEQYF.

In this sample, this clonotype turned up a few times. V is TRBV11-2 and J is TRBJ2-7; D is undetermined. The CDR3 spans 13 residues. Trimming left V 3 bases short and J 3 bases short, with 9 bases between. Per the germline V gene, CDR1 is SGHAT and CDR2 is FQNNGV. CDR3 loop: CASSLEPYYEQYF. CDR3 nucleotides: TGTGCCAGCAGCTTGGAGCCCTACTACGAGCAGTACTTC.

This clonotype was counted only a few times. This chain connects TRBV29-1 to TRBJ2-5, with D possibly TRBD2 on 6 matching bases. Looked up from germline, CDR1 is SQVTM and CDR2 is ANQGSEA. This CDR3 contains 13 residues. Trimming stripped 5 bases from V and 2 bases from J, with 12 bases between. CDR3 sequence reads: CSVTRESQETQYF. The DNA for the CDR3 is TGCAGCGTTACCCGGGAGTCTCAAGAGACCCAGTACTTC. Together with reference TRBV29-1 and TRBJ2-5, the CDR3 gives the full variable domain: SAVISQKPSRDICQRGTSLTIQCQVDSQVTMMFWYRQQPGQSLTLIATANQGSEATYESGFVIDKFPISRPNLTFSTLTVSNMSPEDSSIYLCSVTRESQETQYFGPGTRLLVL.

Many counts were recorded for this clonotype. V is TRBV20-1 and J is TRBJ2-7; D perhaps matches TRBD1 (6 bases). V dropped 3 bases and J dropped 0 bases, with 9 bases sitting between them. This CDR3 region has 13 residues. In germline, CDR1 is DFQATT, CDR2 SNEGSKA (reference sequence). CDR3 loop: CSASDRYSYEQYF. The CDR3 coding sequence is TGCAGTGCTAGCGACAGGTACTCCTACGAGCAGTACTTC.

This clonotype occurred a few times. V and J are TRBV10-3 and TRBJ1-1, with TRBD1 as a possible D gene (6 bases). V was cut by 6 bases and J by 0 bases, with 14 bases left in between. The CDR3 contains 15 residues. In germline, CDR1 is ENHRY, CDR2 SYGVKD. CDR3 DNA: TGTGCCATCAGGACTCCGACAGGATTGAACACTGAAGCTTTCTTT. Amino acids: CAIRTPTGLNTEAFF.

This clonotype was seen only a few times. The chain has TRBV18 and TRBJ1-5; 7 bases map to TRBD1. V lost 3 bases, J lost 0 bases, and 8 bases stayed unmatched. CDR3 length: 17 residues. Germline V CDR1 and CDR2: KGHSH, LQKENI. In nucleotides, the CDR3 is TGTGCCAGCTCACCCGTCGACAGGGCCATTAGCAATCAGCCCCAGCATTTT. As protein: CASSPVDRAISNQPQHF.

This clonotype was counted a few times. This rearrangement joins TRBV2 to TRBJ2-1, with 8 nucleotides matching TRBD1. The CDR3 totals 15 residues. V dropped 6 bases and J dropped 0; count of bases not matched to a gene: 4. Germline CDR1 and CDR2: SNHLY and FYNNEI. In nucleotides, the CDR3 is TGTGCCAGCAGGGACAGGGATAGCTCCTACAATGAGCAGTTCTTC. Translating it yields CASRDRDSSYNEQFF.